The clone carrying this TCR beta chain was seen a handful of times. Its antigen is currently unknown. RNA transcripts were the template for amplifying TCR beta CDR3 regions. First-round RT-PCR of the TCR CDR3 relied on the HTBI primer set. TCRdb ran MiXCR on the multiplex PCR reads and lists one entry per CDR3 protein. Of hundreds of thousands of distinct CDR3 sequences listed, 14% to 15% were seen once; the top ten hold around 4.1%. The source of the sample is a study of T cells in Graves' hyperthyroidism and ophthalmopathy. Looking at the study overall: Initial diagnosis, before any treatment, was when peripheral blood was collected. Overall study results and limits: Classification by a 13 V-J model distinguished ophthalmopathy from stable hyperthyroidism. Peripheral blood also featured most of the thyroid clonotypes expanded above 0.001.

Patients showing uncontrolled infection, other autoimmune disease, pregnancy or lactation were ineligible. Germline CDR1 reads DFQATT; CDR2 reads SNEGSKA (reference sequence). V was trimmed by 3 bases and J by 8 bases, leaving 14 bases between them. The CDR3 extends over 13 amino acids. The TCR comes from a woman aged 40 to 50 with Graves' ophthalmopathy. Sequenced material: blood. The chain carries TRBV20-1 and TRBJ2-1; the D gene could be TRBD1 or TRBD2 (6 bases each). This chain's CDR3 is CSASRSGEDEQFF. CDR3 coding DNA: TGCAGTGCTAGTCGGTCAGGGGAGGATGAGCAGTTCTTC.